A selection of T cell receptor beta chains follows, all from one sample in a study of blood T cells in healthy people across ages. TCRdb re-analysed the 5' RACE reads in MiXCR, keeping a single row per CDR3 protein. The profile shows more than 650,000 distinct CDR3 sequences, roughly 20% of them singletons. The specimen sequenced was blood. All receptors derive from a man in his 70s in good health. Each CDR3 is given with its conserved first and last residue. Each record gives: D gene, V gene, J gene, clone size, CDR3 protein, CDR3 DNA. A D gene is named only where the DNA matches it firmly. Only part of the rows carry a size: once, few, many, or a class if the clone is expanded.

D: NA
V: TRBV20-1
J: TRBJ2-5
size: NA
CDR3: CSARGTGKGVIQETQYF
DNA: TGCAGTGCTAGGGGGACGGGGAAAGGGGTTATTCAAGAGACCCAGTACTTC

D: NA
V: TRBV24-1
J: TRBJ2-5
size: NA
CDR3: CATSDSQGRETQYF
DNA: TGTGCCACCAGTGATTCACAGGGCAGGGAGACCCAGTACTTC

D: TRBD2
V: TRBV12-3/TRBV12-4
J: TRBJ2-3
size: many
CDR3: CASSLRAGGGTDTQYF
DNA: TGTGCCAGCAGTTTACGGGCGGGAGGAGGTACAGATACGCAGTATTTT

D: TRBD1
V: TRBV20-1
J: TRBJ2-3
size: NA
CDR3: CSARFPGQVGDTQYF
DNA: TGCAGTGCTAGATTCCCGGGACAGGTCGGAGATACGCAGTATTTT

D: NA
V: TRBV4-3
J: TRBJ2-7
size: NA
CDR3: CASSQDPLQSYEQYF
DNA: TGCGCCAGCAGCCAAGATCCCCTACAGTCCTACGAGCAGTACTTC

D: TRBD2
V: TRBV5-1
J: TRBJ2-1
size: NA
CDR3: CASDRGLAGGRGSYNEQFF
DNA: TGCGCCAGCGACCGCGGACTAGCGGGAGGGAGGGGCTCCTACAATGAGCAGTTCTTC

D: TRBD2
V: TRBV7-3
J: TRBJ2-3
size: NA
CDR3: CASSFGGRTDTQYF
DNA: TGTGCCAGCAGCTTCGGCGGGAGAACAGATACGCAGTATTTT

D: TRBD1
V: TRBV12-3/TRBV12-4
J: TRBJ2-3
size: NA
CDR3: CASSEIRGHHTDTQYF
DNA: TGTGCCAGCAGTGAGATAAGGGGGCATCACACAGATACGCAGTATTTT

D: NA
V: TRBV5-6
J: TRBJ1-4
size: NA
CDR3: CASSYGTTLLNEKLFF
DNA: TGTGCCAGCAGCTACGGGACGACACTGTTGAATGAAAAACTGTTTTTT

D: NA
V: TRBV12-3/TRBV12-4
J: TRBJ1-5
size: NA
CDR3: CASSPRGFQPQHF
DNA: TGTGCCAGCAGTCCCAGGGGATTTCAGCCCCAGCATTTT

D: NA
V: TRBV28
J: TRBJ1-5
size: NA
CDR3: CASSLDLTAQPQHF
DNA: TGTGCCAGCAGTTTAGATCTGACAGCTCAGCCCCAGCATTTT

D: NA
V: TRBV7-7
J: TRBJ2-2
size: NA
CDR3: CASSLALVPNTGELFF
DNA: TGTGCCAGCAGCTTAGCACTAGTCCCGAACACCGGGGAGCTGTTTTTT

D: NA
V: TRBV29-1
J: TRBJ2-2
size: NA
CDR3: CSVERGGAGELFF
DNA: TGCAGCGTTGAAAGGGGGGGGGCCGGGGAGCTGTTTTTT

D: NA
V: TRBV11-1
J: TRBJ1-2
size: many
CDR3: CASSSEGFVGSPIRNYGYTF
DNA: TGTGCCAGCAGCTCCGAAGGGTTTGTGGGGTCGCCCATTCGCAACTATGGCTACACCTTC

D: TRBD1
V: TRBV6-1
J: TRBJ1-1
size: NA
CDR3: CASSATTRGDTEAFF
DNA: TGTGCCAGCAGTGCCACCACCAGGGGGGACACTGAAGCTTTCTTT

D: NA
V: TRBV6-6
J: TRBJ1-3
size: NA
CDR3: CASRQPSGNTIYF
DNA: TGTGCCAGCAGGCAGCCCTCTGGAAACACCATATATTTT

D: TRBD1
V: TRBV7-9
J: TRBJ1-4
size: few
CDR3: CASTTPGTGDEKLFF
DNA: TGTGCCAGCACCACACCCGGGACAGGCGACGAAAAACTGTTTTTT

D: TRBD2
V: TRBV19
J: TRBJ2-7
size: few
CDR3: CASRILAGTSYEQYF
DNA: TGTGCCAGTAGGATCCTAGCGGGGACCTCCTACGAGCAGTACTTC

D: NA
V: TRBV5-1
J: TRBJ2-3
size: NA
CDR3: CASSLGRGASTDTQYF
DNA: TGCGCCAGCAGCTTGGGTCGGGGGGCTAGCACAGATACGCAGTATTTT

D: NA
V: TRBV5-1
J: TRBJ2-2
size: once
CDR3: CASSPLVDAGELFF
DNA: TGCGCCAGCAGCCCCCTAGTTGACGCCGGGGAGCTGTTTTTT

D: TRBD2
V: TRBV18
J: TRBJ2-1
size: few
CDR3: CASSPRREGSYNEQFF
DNA: TGTGCCAGCTCTCCCAGGCGGGAGGGGTCCTACAATGAGCAGTTCTTC

D: NA
V: TRBV14
J: TRBJ1-2
size: NA
CDR3: CATGGPYRGYTF
DNA: TGTGCCACCGGGGGGCCCTACAGGGGCTACACCTTC

D: TRBD1
V: TRBV6-2/TRBV6-3
J: TRBJ1-4
size: NA
CDR3: CASSDRGRRNEKLFF
DNA: TGTGCCAGCAGTGACAGGGGGCGCAGGAATGAAAAACTGTTTTTT

D: TRBD2
V: TRBV20-1
J: TRBJ2-1
size: NA
CDR3: CSATGLAGRGSYNEQFF
DNA: TGCAGTGCTACGGGACTAGCGGGGAGGGGGTCCTACAATGAGCAGTTCTTC

D: TRBD2
V: TRBV6-2/TRBV6-3
J: TRBJ2-3
size: NA
CDR3: CASSPPRLAGGPLQTQYF
DNA: TGTGCCAGCAGTCCCCCCCGACTAGCGGGGGGGCCTTTACAGACGCAGTATTTT

D: NA
V: TRBV12-3/TRBV12-4
J: TRBJ1-4
size: few
CDR3: CASSFGHTNEKLFF
DNA: TGTGCCAGCAGTTTCGGACACACGAATGAAAAACTGTTTTTT

D: NA
V: TRBV20-1
J: TRBJ2-7
size: NA
CDR3: CSAQDLWRGYEQYF
DNA: TGCAGTGCGCAGGACTTGTGGAGAGGGTACGAGCAGTACTTC

D: NA
V: TRBV6-6
J: TRBJ1-1
size: NA
CDR3: CASTIQGQNTEAFF
DNA: TGTGCCAGCACCATACAGGGACAGAACACTGAAGCTTTCTTT

D: TRBD1
V: TRBV12-3/TRBV12-4
J: TRBJ1-2
size: many
CDR3: CASSPGTVYGYTF
DNA: TGTGCCAGCAGCCCAGGGACAGTCTATGGCTACACCTTC

D: NA
V: TRBV12-3/TRBV12-4
J: TRBJ2-3
size: few
CDR3: CASSFQGLVTDTQYF
DNA: TGTGCCAGCAGTTTCCAGGGGTTAGTGACAGATACGCAGTATTTT

D: NA
V: TRBV5-5
J: TRBJ1-1
size: NA
CDR3: CASSDRKDEAFF
DNA: TGTGCCAGCAGCGATCGAAAAGATGAAGCTTTCTTT

D: NA
V: TRBV20-1
J: TRBJ2-7
size: NA
CDR3: CSARVPRTASSYEQYF
DNA: TGCAGTGCTAGAGTGCCCCGGACAGCGTCCTCCTACGAGCAGTACTTC

D: NA
V: TRBV7-6
J: TRBJ2-2
size: NA
CDR3: CASSFQGWGELFF
DNA: TGTGCCAGCAGCTTTCAGGGTTGGGGGGAGCTGTTTTTT

D: NA
V: TRBV7-9
J: TRBJ2-5
size: few
CDR3: CASNADRGSETQYF
DNA: TGTGCCAGCAATGCGGACCGCGGTTCAGAGACCCAGTACTTC